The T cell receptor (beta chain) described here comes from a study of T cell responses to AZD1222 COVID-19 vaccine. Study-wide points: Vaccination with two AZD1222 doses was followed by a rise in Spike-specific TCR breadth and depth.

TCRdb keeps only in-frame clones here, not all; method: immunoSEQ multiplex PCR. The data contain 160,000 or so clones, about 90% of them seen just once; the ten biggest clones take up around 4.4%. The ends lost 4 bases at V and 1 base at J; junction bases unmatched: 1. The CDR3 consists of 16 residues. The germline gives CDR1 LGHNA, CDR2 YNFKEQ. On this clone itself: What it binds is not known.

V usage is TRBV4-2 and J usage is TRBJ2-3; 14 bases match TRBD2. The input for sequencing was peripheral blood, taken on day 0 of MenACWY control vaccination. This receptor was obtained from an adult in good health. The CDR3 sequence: CASSLTSGRGTDTQYF. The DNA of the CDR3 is TGTGCCAGCAGCCTGACTAGCGGGAGGGGCACAGATACGCAGTATTTT.